Below, 14 T cell receptor beta chains from the same sample are listed, as sequenced in a study of blood T cells in healthy people across ages. Then a second PCR, running about 7 to 11 cycles, was carried out with a sample-barcoded 5' primer and a J-beta primer mix. One entry per CDR3 protein, called by TCRdb with MiXCR from the 5' RACE reads. The data contain about 670,000 distinct CDR3 sequences, about 51% of them singletons. The specimen was blood. The origin of the receptors is an elderly woman in good health.

The table lists this clonotype with many counts. The chain has TRBV14 and TRBJ2-7; TRBD2 agrees at 7 bases. CDR1 is SGHDN and CDR2 is FVKESK in the germline V gene. The V gene end was trimmed by 4 bases and the J gene end by 2 bases; junction bases not matched to a gene: 14. The CDR3 length is 17 residues. DNA of the CDR3: TGTGCCAGCAGCCTCCCTGGGGGAACTAGCGCGACCTACGAGCAGTACTTC. This encodes CASSLPGGTSATYEQYF.

The chain combines TRBV29-1 with TRBJ2-1; 9 nucleotides line up with TRBD2. Germline loops: CDR1 SQVTM, CDR2 ANQGSEA. The trim removed 2 bases at V and 4 bases at J, leaving 6 bases unmatched. The CDR3 consists of 15 residues. Written as DNA, the CDR3 is TGCAGCGTTGAACTCCCAGCGGGGGGTTACAATGAGCAGTTCTTC. As protein: CSVELPAGGYNEQFF.

This clonotype turned up a few times. The rearrangement links TRBV29-1 to TRBJ2-1, with 9 bases identical to TRBD2. CDR1 SQVTM and CDR2 ANQGSEA come from the germline V gene. CDR3 length: 21 amino acids. V shed 1 base, J shed 0 bases, and the junction held 19 bases outside the gene matches. In nucleotides, the CDR3 is TGCAGCGTTGAAGCCCGTGATAGCGGGGGCTCGGGACGGAGCTCCTACAATGAGCAGTTCTTC. This sequence encodes CSVEARDSGGSGRSSYNEQFF.

The rearrangement links TRBV13 to TRBJ2-5, with no clear D. V lost 8 bases and J 5 bases, leaving 12 bases between the germline ends. CDR1 is PRHDT, CDR2 FYEKMQ, per germline (reference sequence). CDR3 length: 12 amino acids. CDR3 region: CASSTPGETQYF. The CDR3 nucleotides are TGTGCCAGCTCGACCCCTGGGGAGACCCAGTACTTC.

Note on this clonotype: A clone one base away is much larger, so this may be a read error. The CDR3 here is CATSRDKGLAEKKQFF. CDR3 sequence (DNA): TGTGCCACCAGCAGGGACAAGGGGCTCGCGGAAAAAAAGCAGTTCTTC. The chain uses TRBV15 and TRBJ2-1; perhaps TRBD1 as D (5 bases). V lost 3 bases and J lost 11, with 23 bases in between. The CDR3 length is 16 residues. Germline CDR1 LNHNV, CDR2 YYDKDF (reference sequence).

This chain joins TRBV7-9 and TRBJ1-6; TRBD1 aligns across 8 bases. Germline V gene lookup returns CDR1 SEHNR and CDR2 FQNEAQ (reference sequence). This CDR3 is built from 15 residues. J was trimmed by 10 bases and V by 3 bases; bases with no gene match: 8. The CDR3 nucleotides are TGTGCCAGCAGCTTGGGGGACAGGTGGGACTCACCCCTCCACTTT. Its protein product is CASSLGDRWDSPLHF.

On this clonotype itself: The junction does not match germline at one end; this may be a read error. This chain joins TRBV11-1 and TRBJ2-2; tentative D call: TRBD2 (6 bases). Per the germline V gene, CDR1 is SGHAT and CDR2 is FQDESV (reference sequence). The CDR3 length is 13 residues. The DNA of the CDR3 is TGTGCCAGCAGCCACAGAAACACCGGGGGGCTGTTTTTT. It translates to CASSHRNTGGLFF.

The genes are TRBV12-3 or TRBV12-4 and TRBJ1-5; D is undetermined. V was pared by 3 bases and J by 1 base, with 13 bases between. This CDR3 contains 16 residues. CDR3 sequence: CASSLGFRGSNQPQHF. The CDR3 DNA reads TGTGCCAGCAGTTTGGGGTTTCGGGGAAGCAATCAGCCCCAGCATTTT.

The chain couples TRBV25-1 to TRBJ1-2; D is possibly TRBD1 (5 bases). The CDR3 runs 15 residues. Germline assignment: CDR1 MGHDK and CDR2 SYGVNS. Trimming removed 5 bases at V and 4 bases at J, with 17 bases between. CDR3 DNA: TGTGCCAGCAGTCCCCTCGATCGACAGACCTATGGCTACACCTTC. This codes for CASSPLDRQTYGYTF.

This clonotype was found many times. The CDR3 region is CASSPVGSPYNEQFF. The DNA for the CDR3 is TGTGCCAGCAGTCCCGTTGGATCGCCCTACAATGAGCAGTTCTTC. V usage is TRBV7-9 and J usage is TRBJ2-1; D gene uncertain. CDR1 is SEHNR, CDR2 FQNEAQ, per germline (reference sequence). The CDR3 covers 15 residues. With 6 bases removed from V and 2 bases from J, the gap between germline ends came to 14 bases.

The CDR3 sequence: CASSLALRDSRYPISYEQYF. CDR3 DNA sequence: TGCGCCAGCAGCTTGGCCCTCCGGGACAGCCGTTACCCGATCTCCTACGAGCAGTACTTC. The chain links TRBV5-1 to TRBJ2-7; TRBD1 matches 7 bases. CDR1 and CDR2 (germline): SGHRS, YFSETQ. J lost 0 bases, V lost 0 bases, and 18 bases had no gene match. The CDR3 extends over 20 amino acids.

The chain carries TRBV6-5 and TRBJ2-7; a possible D gene is TRBD1 (6 bases). The J call may be faulty, since TRBJ2-5 better matches the DNA end. The length of the CDR3 is 15 residues. Germline values: CDR1 MNHEY, CDR2 SVGAGI. The DNA of the CDR3 is TGTGCCAGCAGTTACCAGCCCACAGGGTTGGAGACCCAGTACTTC. Translation gives CASSYQPTGLETQYF.

At least ten counts were recorded for this clonotype. The chain recombines TRBV20-1 with TRBJ2-1; 7 bases fit TRBD2. The germline gives CDR1 DFQATT, CDR2 SNEGSKA (reference sequence). The CDR3 is made up of 12 amino acids. V gave up 1 base and J gave up 9 bases; unmatched junction bases: 3. The CDR3 loop reads CSARVGGSEQFF. CDR3 DNA: TGCAGTGCTAGAGTAGGCGGGAGTGAGCAGTTCTTC.

Regarding this clonotype: An end of the junction differs from the germline gene, which may be a read error. The rearrangement links TRBV5-1 to TRBJ2-2; TRBD1 agrees at 9 bases. CDR1 and CDR2 from the germline V gene are SGHRS and YFSETQ. The CDR3 totals 14 residues. CDR3 coding DNA: TGCGCCACGCGGGGGACAGGGAACACCGGGAAGCTGTTTTTT. It encodes CATRGTGNTGKLFF.